This is a list of T cell receptor beta chains from one sample in a study of PD-1 blockade in classical Hodgkin lymphoma. Here immunoSEQ multiplex PCR was the method, and the copy in TCRdb shows in-frame clones only, minus some. The table shows 46,000 or so clones, with around three quarters occurring only once. The material was peripheral blood mononuclear cells (PBMCs), obtained before the second cycle of nivolumab. The source of these receptors is a human donor with classical Hodgkin lymphoma. Each CDR3 is given with its conserved first and last residue. Fields, in order: J gene, V gene, D gene, clone size, CDR3 DNA, CDR3 protein. The D gene is left open where the match is weak. Clone size is shown for a subset of rows, as once, few, many or a class of expanded clone.

>TRBJ2-3|TRBV5-1|TRBD1|.
TGCGCCAGCAGAAAGGGACAGCCAGCCACAGATACGCAGTATTTT
CASRKGQPATDTQYF
>TRBJ2-7|TRBV30|TRBD1|.
TGTGCCTGGGACAGGGGTCAGGATTACGAGCAGTACTTC
CAWDRGQDYEQYF
>TRBJ1-1|TRBV15|.|.
TGTGCCACCAGCACGGCCCTGCCTGGGACTGAAGCTTTCTTT
CATSTALPGTEAFF
>TRBJ2-7|TRBV18|TRBD2|.
TGTGCCAGCTCACCAAATCCCGCTAGCGGGAGGTACGAGCAGTACTTC
CASSPNPASGRYEQYF
>TRBJ1-1|TRBV19|.|.
TGTGCCAGTAGTCCCCCACAGGGAGTGAACACTGAAGCTTTCTTT
CASSPPQGVNTEAFF
>TRBJ2-1|TRBV4-2|TRBD2|.
TGTGCCAGCAGCGCTGCGGCGGGGGGATACAATGAGCAGTTCTTC
CASSAAAGGYNEQFF
>TRBJ2-2|TRBV7-3|TRBD1|once
TGTGCCAGCAGCTCGACAGGGTACACCGGGGAGCTGTTTTTT
CASSSTGYTGELFF
>TRBJ1-1|TRBV7-8|TRBD1|.
TGTGCCAGCAGCTTAATACAGGGGGCCGCATACACTGAAGCTTTCTTT
CASSLIQGAAYTEAFF
>TRBJ2-7|TRBV29-1|.|.
TGCAGCGTTTCCCGGGATATCAGACCCTACGAGCAGTACTTC
CSVSRDIRPYEQYF
>TRBJ1-2|TRBV9|.|.
TGTGCCAGCAGCGTAGCGTCAGGGGTTTCCTATGGCTACACCTTC
CASSVASGVSYGYTF
>TRBJ2-1|TRBV9|.|.
TGTGCCAGCAGCGTAGAGGGGGGGCTCTCCTACAATGAGCAGTTCTTC
CASSVEGGLSYNEQFF
>TRBJ2-6|TRBV6-5|TRBD1|.
TGTGCCAGCAGTTACCGACAGGGTGCTGGGGCCAACGTCCTGACTTTC
CASSYRQGAGANVLTF
>TRBJ2-1|TRBV5-1|.|.
TGCGCCAGCAATCCCTCGGCAGGTAGTTACAATGAGCAGTTCTTC
CASNPSAGSYNEQFF
>TRBJ1-1|TRBV6-5|.|.
TGTGCCAGCAGTTACGAAAGGGGGGACACTGAAGCTTTCTTT
CASSYERGDTEAFF
>TRBJ2-7|TRBV6-1|.|.
TGTGCCAGCAGTGAAGGGGCCAGGGGAGGCGAGCAGTACTTC
CASSEGARGGEQYF
>TRBJ2-3|TRBV25-1|TRBD2|.
TGTGCCAGCAGTGAATTTAGCGGGGGGACGGATACGCAGTATTTT
CASSEFSGGTDTQYF
>TRBJ2-1|TRBV2|.|.
TGTGCCAGCAGCGAACTAGGGTACAATGAGCAGTTCTTC
CASSELGYNEQFF
>TRBJ2-1|TRBV27|.|medium-sized
TGTGCCAGCAGTTTAGGGTCACCCGAAACTTACAATGAGCAGTTCTTC
CASSLGSPETYNEQFF
>TRBJ1-2|TRBV2|.|.
TGTGCCAGCAGTGAAGGCAGTAACTATGGCTACACCTTC
CASSEGSNYGYTF
>TRBJ2-5|TRBV2|TRBD1|.
TGTGCCAGCAAACAGGGGGCAGAGACCCAGTACTTC
CASKQGAETQYF
>TRBJ1-5|TRBV6-1|.|few
TGTGCCAGCAGTGACAACGACGGAGTTTCGCGGCAGCCCCAGCATTTT
CASSDNDGVSRQPQHF
>TRBJ1-2|TRBV6-1|TRBD1|.
TGTGCCAGCAGTGTAGAGGGGGCTTATGGCTACACCTTC
CASSVEGAYGYTF
>TRBJ2-2|TRBV6-5|.|.
TGTGCCAGCAGGCGTACAGGGAACACCGGGGAGCTGTTTTTT
CASRRTGNTGELFF
>TRBJ1-1|TRBV7-3|TRBD1|.
TGTGCCAGCAGCCCAGGGGGCCGGACTGAAGCTTTCTTT
CASSPGGRTEAFF
>TRBJ1-4|TRBV9|TRBD1|.
TGTGCCAGCAGCGCTTGGACAGGGGGTTTCGAAAAACTGTTTTTT
CASSAWTGGFEKLFF
>TRBJ2-5|TRBV19|TRBD2|.
TGTGCCAGTAGTAGGGGGACTAGCGGACAAGAGACCCAGTACTTC
CASSRGTSGQETQYF
>TRBJ2-2|TRBV6-5|TRBD2|.
TGTGCCACCAAAATAGCGGGGGGGAGCGGGGAGCTGTTTTTT
CATKIAGGSGELFF
>TRBJ1-2|TRBV19|.|.
TGTGCCAGTACCCTGGCAGGAGGCAGCTATGGCTACACCTTC
CASTLAGGSYGYTF
>TRBJ2-7|TRBV6-5|.|few
TGTGCCACCTGGTTTTGGTACGAGCAGTACTTC
CATWFWYEQYF
>TRBJ2-3|TRBV18|.|.
TGTGCCAGCTCACCACCGGGGCAGGGGCTTAATACGCAGTATTTT
CASSPPGQGLNTQYF
>TRBJ2-7|TRBV5-8|.|.
TGTGCCAGCAGCTACCCTTTCTACGAGCAGTACTTC
CASSYPFYEQYF
>TRBJ2-7|TRBV10-2|TRBD2|few
TGCGCCAGCATTTTCCTAGCGGGACTATCCTACGAGCAGTACTTC
CASIFLAGLSYEQYF
>TRBJ2-7|TRBV7-6|.|.
TGTGCCAGCAGCCCCAGCGGTGAGAATTCCTACGAGCAGTACTTC
CASSPSGENSYEQYF